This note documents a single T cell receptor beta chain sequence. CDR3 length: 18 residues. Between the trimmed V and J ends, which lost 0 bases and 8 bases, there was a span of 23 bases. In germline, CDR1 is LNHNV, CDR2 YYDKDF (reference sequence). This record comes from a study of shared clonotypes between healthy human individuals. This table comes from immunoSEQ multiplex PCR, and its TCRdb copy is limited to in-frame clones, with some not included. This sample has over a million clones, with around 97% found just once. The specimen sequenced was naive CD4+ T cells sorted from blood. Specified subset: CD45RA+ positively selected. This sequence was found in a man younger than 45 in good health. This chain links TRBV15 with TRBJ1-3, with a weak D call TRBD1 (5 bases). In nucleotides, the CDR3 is TGTGCCACCAGCAGAGACGGGGCCCGGGACCCTCGACAGCACACCATATATTTT. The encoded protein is CATSRDGARDPRQHTIYF.